The 15 T cell receptor beta chains listed next were all sequenced from one sample in a study of cytomegalovirus exposure and HLA in healthy donors. The PCR contained 60 Vbeta and 13 Jbeta primers. The table came from immunoSEQ multiplex PCR; TCRdb's copy has only in-frame clones and leaves some out. In the table there are more than 60,000 clones, more than 75% of which are singletons. Sequencing used PBMCs. Receptors were obtained from a man aged 18 to 35 in good health and CMV-seronegative.

In DNA, the CDR3 is TGTGCCAGCAGTGACCAGGGGATCACTGAAGCTTTCTTT. It yields the protein CASSDQGITEAFF. The chain recombines TRBV2 with TRBJ1-1, with D possibly matching TRBD1 (6 bases). V was clipped by 3 bases and J by 4 bases, with 9 bases between them. The CDR3 sequence is 13 residues long. Germline V gene lookup returns CDR1 SNHLY and CDR2 FYNNEI.

The chain carries TRBV4-2 and TRBJ1-1; 9 nucleotides agree with TRBD1. The CDR3 is made up of 15 amino acids. CDR1 is LGHNA and CDR2 is YNFKEQ in the germline V gene. The V segment lost 4 bases and the J segment 4 bases; nucleotides outside the gene matches: 7. CDR3 region: CASSPTGGERTEAFF. The CDR3 bases are TGTGCCAGCAGCCCTACAGGGGGCGAGCGCACTGAAGCTTTCTTT.

The chain carries TRBV4-2 and TRBJ2-4, with TRBD1 identical over 10 bases. V gave up 1 base and J gave up 1 base; unmatched junction bases: 1. CDR1 and CDR2 (germline): LGHNA, YNFKEQ. The CDR3 runs 16 residues. The CDR3 DNA sequence: TGTGCCAGCAGCCAAGTGGGACAGGGGGCCAAAAACATTCAGTACTTC. This encodes CASSQVGQGAKNIQYF.

This clone has only one observation. This rearrangement joins TRBV7-2 to TRBJ2-5; no reliable D call. The V gene's germline CDR1 is SGHTA and CDR2 FQGNSA. Trimming took off 2 bases at V and 4 bases at J, with 11 bases between the two ends. The CDR3 consists of 14 residues. CDR3 sequence reads: CASSLSRGSETQYF. The CDR3 region has the DNA TGTGCCAGCAGCTTATCCCGCGGATCAGAGACCCAGTACTTC.

The chain combines TRBV15 with TRBJ2-3; 9 positions match TRBD1. The V gene's germline CDR1 is LNHNV and CDR2 YYDKDF (reference sequence). V lost 3 bases and J lost 4; bases outside the gene matches: 11. CDR3 length: 17 residues. The CDR3 sequence is CATSSGAGQGLPDTQYF. In DNA form, the CDR3 reads TGTGCCACCAGCAGTGGGGCCGGACAGGGGTTGCCAGATACGCAGTATTTT. The complete variable domain, with remaining parts taken from reference TRBV15 and TRBJ2-3, reads DAMVIQNPRYQVTQFGKPVTLSCSQTLNHNVMYWYQQKSSQAPKLLFHYYDKDFNNEADTPDNFQSRRPNTSFCFLDIRSPGLGDTAMYLCATSSGAGQGLPDTQYFGPGTRLTVL.

This clone was observed a handful of times. This chain uses TRBV28 with TRBJ1-1, with unresolved D. The germline V and J ends were trimmed by 5 bases and 8 bases, with 15 bases remaining between them. The CDR3 extends over 13 amino acids. Per the germline V gene, CDR1 is MDHEN and CDR2 is SYDVKM. The CDR3 sequence is CASSLFGEAEAFF. CDR3 in DNA: TGTGCCAGCAGTCTCTTCGGTGAAGCAGAAGCTTTCTTT.

J is TRBJ2-6 and V is TRBV27; D is possibly TRBD2 (6 bases). The length of the CDR3 is 16 residues. V shed 5 bases and J shed 4 bases, with 15 bases lying between them. Germline V CDR1 and CDR2: MNHEY, SMNVEV (reference sequence). CDR3 loop: CASSPMGGTGANVLTF. The CDR3 DNA reads as TGTGCCAGCAGTCCCATGGGGGGTACCGGGGCCAACGTCCTGACTTTC.

V usage is TRBV7-8 and J usage is TRBJ2-7, with 7 bases that match TRBD1. J gave up 6 bases and V 1 base, and 9 bases lay outside the gene matches. Germline values: CDR1 SGHVS, CDR2 FQNEAQ. This CDR3 has 15 residues. CDR3 sequence (DNA): TGTGCCAGCAGCTTAGGCGACAGGGTCTATGGCGAGCAGTACGTC. Protein product: CASSLGDRVYGEQYV.

The V gene is TRBV5-1, the J gene TRBJ1-4, with TRBD1 matching over 10 bases. This CDR3 is built from 15 residues. With 0 bases clipped from V and 6 bases from J, the junction kept 2 bases outside the gene matches. From germline, CDR1 is SGHRS and CDR2 YFSETQ. The CDR3 sequence is CASSLGDRGHEKLFF. The CDR3 DNA reads TGCGCCAGCAGCTTGGGCGACAGGGGGCATGAAAAACTGTTTTTT.

CDR3: CAWSTSTQGAYGYTF. Written as DNA, the CDR3 is TGTGCCTGGAGTACGTCTACACAGGGGGCGTACGGCTACACCTTC. The chain uses TRBV30 and TRBJ1-2, with 9 positions matching TRBD1. The CDR3 totals 15 residues. The J segment lost 8 bases and the V segment lost 2 bases, leaving 12 bases of the junction unmatched. Germline V CDR1 and CDR2: GTSNPN, SVGIG (reference sequence).

The chain couples TRBV7-6 to TRBJ2-5, with 8 bases aligning to TRBD1. This CDR3 is built from 14 residues. The V gene end was trimmed by 5 bases and the J gene end by 11 bases; junction bases not matched to a gene: 13. Germline V gene lookup returns CDR1 SGHVS and CDR2 FNYEAQ. This CDR3 is CASSPLGQAWEQYF. CDR3 nucleotide sequence: TGTGCCAGCAGCCCTTTGGGACAGGCTTGGGAGCAGTACTTC. The full variable domain, its missing parts supplied by reference TRBV7-6 and TRBJ2-5, is GAGVSQSPRYKVTKRGQDVALRCDPISGHVSLYWYRQALGQGPEFLTYFNYEAQQDKSGLPNDRFSAERPEGSISTLTIQRTEQRDSAMYRCASSPLGQAWEQYFGPGTRLLVL.

J is TRBJ1-1 and V is TRBV27; 7 nucleotides match TRBD1. V was clipped by 4 bases and J by 1 base; unmatched bases: 3. CDR1 and CDR2 (germline): MNHEY, SMNVEV (reference sequence). This CDR3 contains 14 residues. The CDR3 spells CASSYRGRNTEAFF. CDR3 coding DNA: TGTGCCAGCAGTTACAGGGGAAGGAACACTGAAGCTTTCTTT.

This chain links TRBV30 with TRBJ2-2; TRBD1 matches at 12 bases. CDR1 and CDR2 from the germline V gene are GTSNPN and SVGIG (reference sequence). The V segment lost 0 bases and the J segment 4 bases; nucleotides outside the gene matches: 12. The CDR3 runs 19 residues. Written as DNA, the CDR3 is TGTGCCTGGAGTGTACAAGGGGCGTGGGACAGGGGGCCCACCGGGGAGCTGTTTTTT. It encodes CAWSVQGAWDRGPTGELFF.

This clone showed up just once. The rearrangement uses TRBV2 and TRBJ1-3, with D tentatively TRBD1 (5 bases). This CDR3 region has 17 residues. Trimming removed 0 bases from V and 0 bases from J, with 12 bases in between. Germline CDR1 reads SNHLY; CDR2 reads FYNNEI. CDR3 sequence reads: CASSEAGGRLSGNTIYF. The CDR3 DNA follows: TGTGCCAGCAGTGAAGCCGGGGGACGGCTCTCTGGAAACACCATATATTTT. Drawing the rest from reference TRBV2 and TRBJ1-3, the complete variable domain is EPEVTQTPSHQVTQMGQEVILRCVPISNHLYFYWYRQILGQKVEFLVSFYNNEISEKSEIFDDQFSVERPDGSNFTLKIRSTKLEDSAMYFCASSEAGGRLSGNTIYFGEGSWLTVV.

This chain connects TRBV27 to TRBJ2-7; 8 nucleotides align to TRBD1. Germline trimming cut 3 bases from V and 6 bases from J; bases unmatched to any gene: 4. There are 13 residues in the CDR3. In germline, CDR1 is MNHEY, CDR2 SMNVEV (reference sequence). CDR3 region: CASSFDRGGEQYF. In DNA, the CDR3 is TGTGCCAGCAGTTTTGACAGGGGAGGCGAGCAGTACTTC.